This T cell receptor (beta chain) is drawn from a study of cytomegalovirus exposure and HLA in healthy donors. PCR amplification relied on 60 Vbeta primers (plus 13 Jbeta primers). The table came from immunoSEQ multiplex PCR; TCRdb's copy has only in-frame clones and leaves some out. This sample's clone table lists some 110,000 clones. The TCR sequence derives from a man aged 25 to 45 in good health and CMV-seronegative. The sequenced sample was PBMCs.

The CDR3 spells CASSGPAGGPYNEQFF. The CDR3 DNA is TGTGCCAGCAGCGGGCCTGCGGGAGGGCCCTACAATGAGCAGTTCTTC. V gene TRBV9 combines with J gene TRBJ2-1, with 9 bases matching TRBD2. The germline V gene encodes CDR1 SGDLS and CDR2 YYNGEE. CDR3 length: 16 amino acids. With V trimmed by 3 bases and J by 2 bases, 6 bases remained unmatched.